This entry describes one T cell receptor (beta chain). What it binds is unknown. CDR1 and CDR2 (germline): SQVTM, ANQGSEA. The CDR3 has 19 residues. V shed 6 bases and J 1 base; nucleotides not matched to a gene: 16. The sample is drawn from a study of human T cells and chemical hapten exposure. Study context: Mostly female patients had alopecia areata, totalis or universalis.

Described time point: pre-sensitization, week 0. The treatment was: therapeutic diphenylcyclopropenone sensitization with weekly scalp DPC. The study enrolled 18 to 70-year-old alopecia patients suitable for DPC. Blood, whole and unfractionated, served as the source for total RNA extraction. Study-level points and caveats: TCRs above 1 in 1000 frequency did not change with DPC sensitization.

TCRdb called the RACE reads again in MiXCR, with one record for every CDR3 protein. The table has more than 150,000 distinct CDR3 sequences, roughly 30% seen once. The input for sequencing was whole blood, taken in connection with sensitization to the hapten diphenylcyclopropenone (DPC). This TCR derives from a woman aged 25-40 years with alopecia areata. Some clones in this sample may be carry-over from other donors' samples. The V call is TRBV29-1, the J call TRBJ2-2, with TRBD2 identical over 11 bases. CDR3 nucleotide sequence: TGCAGCGTCCTACCTTTTAGCGGGGGGGCCTCCAGGAACACCGGGGAGCTGTTTTTT. Residues: CSVLPFSGGASRNTGELFF.